This T cell receptor beta chain was found in a study of blood T cell repertoires in COVID-19. Followed over time, Seattle patients had been enrolled while infection was active. Using immunoSEQ multiplex PCR, the repertoire was profiled, and TCRdb retains in-frame clones only, with some absent. The sample has 250,000 or so clones, 85% to 90% seen once; the top ten hold 5.2%. Sequencing was done on a sample of peripheral blood. The sequence was obtained from an older woman with COVID-19, enrolled during active disease.

The CDR3 sequence: CASSPGTVNTEAFF. DNA for the CDR3: TGTGCCAGCAGCCCCGGGACTGTGAACACTGAAGCTTTCTTT. The rearrangement links TRBV6-6 to TRBJ1-1; maybe TRBD1 (5 bases). Deletions cut 6 bases from V and 0 bases from J, with 11 bases between. This CDR3 has 14 residues. Germline-derived CDR1 and CDR2 are MNHNY and SVGAGI (reference sequence).